Below, 30 T cell receptor beta chains from the same sample are listed, as sequenced in a study of a mutant IDH1 vaccine in newly diagnosed glioma. Regarding time point: week 47, end of study. One vaccine dose held 300 ug of mutant IDH1 20-mer peptide and came with topical imiquimod. Clones were read by immunoSEQ multiplex PCR, and TCRdb kept only the in-frame ones, dropping some. The sample has 40,000 or so clones, approximately 80% seen once. For these receptors, no antigen is known. This material consisted of PBMCs, taken from a glioma patient whose treatment included an IDH1 peptide vaccine. Source of these receptors: a man aged 18 to 29 with glioma. Some clones in this sample may be carry-over from other donors' samples.

The chain joins TRBV25-1 to TRBJ1-1, with 8 bases fitting TRBD1. Looked up from germline, CDR1 is MGHDK and CDR2 is SYGVNS. V dropped 3 bases and J dropped 8; count of bases not matched to a gene: 2. This CDR3 has 12 residues. In DNA form, the CDR3 reads TGTGCCAGCAGTGAGGACAGGGAAGAAGCTTTCTTT. Translating it yields CASSEDREEAFF.

This rearrangement joins TRBV19 to TRBJ2-7; D remains unclear. Germline loops: CDR1 LNHDA, CDR2 SQIVND (reference sequence). The CDR3 totals 13 residues. The V end was cut by 3 bases, the J end by 2 bases, with 8 bases between. CDR3 DNA: TGTGCCAGTAGTATTAGTGGGGCCTACGAGCAGTACTTC. This encodes CASSISGAYEQYF.

V and J are TRBV9 and TRBJ1-1, with 7 bases identical to TRBD1. Germline assignment: CDR1 SGDLS and CDR2 YYNGEE. The ends lost 4 bases at V and 4 bases at J; junction bases unmatched: 4. This CDR3 is 13 amino acids long. CDR3 DNA sequence: TGTGCCAGCAGCTACCCAGGGGGCACTGAAGCTTTCTTT. Residues: CASSYPGGTEAFF.

The chain recombines TRBV6-6 with TRBJ2-3; D may match TRBD1 or TRBD2 (5 bases each). The V gene's germline CDR1 is MNHNY and CDR2 SVGAGI (reference sequence). The germline V and J ends were trimmed by 4 bases and 2 bases, with 13 bases remaining between them. This CDR3 has 15 residues. The DNA of the CDR3 is TGTGCCAGCAGTTCGGGGCGGATTCACACAGATACGCAGTATTTT. The encoded protein is CASSSGRIHTDTQYF.

V gene TRBV5-8 combines with J gene TRBJ2-5, with 10 bases matching TRBD2. Germline V lookup: CDR1 SGHTS, CDR2 YDEGEE. The junction had 3 bases not matched to a gene; V was cut back by 0 bases and J by 7 bases. This CDR3 comprises 14 residues. The CDR3 loop is CASSLATSGATQYF. CDR3 nucleotides: TGTGCCAGCAGCTTGGCCACTAGCGGGGCGACCCAGTACTTC.

The V gene is TRBV29-1, the J gene TRBJ2-1; D tentatively fits TRBD1 or TRBD2 (5 bases each). V shed 4 bases and J shed 3 bases, with 10 bases lying between them. Germline V gene data show CDR1 as SQVTM and CDR2 as ANQGSEA. The CDR3 loop spans 13 amino acids. The CDR3 DNA sequence: TGCAGCGTTGGGGGGAAAGGCTACAATGAGCAGTTCTTC. Its protein product is CSVGGKGYNEQFF.

CDR3 coding DNA: TGTGCCAGCTCACCACGGGCTAGCGTCACAGATACGCAGTATTTT. It translates to CASSPRASVTDTQYF. This chain connects TRBV18 to TRBJ2-3; TRBD2 might be the D (6 bases). This CDR3 has 15 amino acids. V shed 1 base and J shed 2 bases, with 10 bases lying between them. Per germline, CDR1 KGHSH and CDR2 LQKENI.

The chain is built from TRBV27 and TRBJ1-1, with D uncertain. The V gene lost 6 bases and the J gene lost 11 bases, with 19 bases spanning the gap. Germline V lookup: CDR1 MNHEY, CDR2 SMNVEV (reference sequence). The CDR3 consists of 13 residues. CDR3: CASSQAPGPKAFF. DNA for the CDR3: TGTGCCAGCAGCCAAGCTCCGGGTCCTAAGGCTTTCTTT.

The chain carries TRBV5-4 and TRBJ2-7, with D perhaps TRBD2 (6 bases). CDR1 is SGHNT, CDR2 YYREEE, per germline (reference sequence). CDR3 length: 14 amino acids. V was shortened by 4 bases and J by 3 bases, with 14 bases between the two germline ends. CDR3 sequence reads: CASSRGGTGYEQYF. CDR3 sequence (DNA): TGTGCCAGCAGCCGAGGAGGGACGGGCTACGAGCAGTACTTC. Together with reference TRBV5-4 and TRBJ2-7, the CDR3 gives the full variable domain: ETGVTQSPTHLIKTRGQQVTLRCSSQSGHNTVSWYQQALGQGPQFIFQYYREEENGRGNFPPRFSGLQFPNYSSELNVNALELDDSALYLCASSRGGTGYEQYFGPGTRLTVT.

V usage is TRBV4-2 and J usage is TRBJ2-7, with 8 bases fitting TRBD1. The CDR3 runs 19 residues. Germline CDR1 reads LGHNA; CDR2 reads YNFKEQ. With V trimmed by 0 bases and J by 3 bases, 16 bases remained unmatched. CDR3 in amino acids: CASSQDVAGGGGLHYEQYF. In DNA, the CDR3 is TGTGCCAGCAGCCAAGATGTCGCAGGGGGCGGCGGTCTTCACTACGAGCAGTACTTC.

V and J are TRBV5-4 and TRBJ1-4; D perhaps matches TRBD1 (5 bases). Trimming pared 0 bases from V and 7 bases from J, leaving 13 bases between. The CDR3 has 15 residues. Germline CDR1 and CDR2: SGHNT and YYREEE (reference sequence). The CDR3 is CASSLDSGQGEKLFF. The CDR3, as DNA: TGTGCCAGCAGCTTGGACTCAGGGCAGGGTGAAAAACTGTTTTTT.

This chain uses TRBV4-2 with TRBJ1-4; possibly TRBD1 for D (5 bases). V was trimmed by 1 base and J by 3 bases, leaving 15 bases between them. The length of the CDR3 is 17 residues. CDR1 LGHNA and CDR2 YNFKEQ come from the germline V gene. The CDR3 DNA sequence: TGTGCCAGCAGCCAAGCGGGACCGGGACCGCCTAATGAAAAACTGTTTTTT. Its protein is CASSQAGPGPPNEKLFF.

The chain joins TRBV7-9 to TRBJ2-7; the D gene is possibly TRBD1 (5 bases). CDR3 length equals 15 residues. Germline CDR1 is SEHNR and CDR2 is FQNEAQ (reference sequence). V shed 1 base and J shed 5 bases, with 15 bases lying between them. The DNA of the CDR3 is TGTGCCAGCAGCTTAGTGGATGGGGCGCCGGACGAGCAGTACTTC. Protein: CASSLVDGAPDEQYF. The full variable domain, completed using reference TRBV7-9 and TRBJ2-7, is DTGVSQNPRHKITKRGQNVTFRCDPISEHNRLYWYRQTLGQGPEFLTYFQNEAQLEKSRLLSDRFSAERPKGSFSTLEIQRTEQGDSAMYLCASSLVDGAPDEQYFGPGTRLTVT.

This clone was detected once. The chain has TRBV5-1 and TRBJ2-1; D unclear. Germline loops: CDR1 SGHRS, CDR2 YFSETQ. The CDR3 is 11 residues long. V was clipped by 5 bases and J by 6 bases, with 6 bases between them. The CDR3 loop reads CASRAANEQFF. The CDR3 nucleotides are TGCGCCAGCAGGGCAGCCAATGAGCAGTTCTTC.

The chain employs TRBV4-1 and TRBJ2-7; TRBD2 agrees at 9 bases. With 0 bases clipped from V and 0 bases from J, the junction kept 3 bases outside the gene matches. The CDR3 has 16 residues. CDR1 is MGHRA and CDR2 is YSYEKL in the germline V gene. CDR3 sequence (DNA): TGCGCCAGCAGCCAAGATGCTAGCGGGGTCTCCTACGAGCAGTACTTC. This encodes CASSQDASGVSYEQYF.

The chain employs TRBV6-5 and TRBJ2-7; 7 bases agree with TRBD2. V lost 5 bases to trimming and J lost 7 bases; unmatched junction nucleotides: 2. Germline CDR1 and CDR2: MNHEY and SVGAGI. The CDR3 length is 11 residues. The CDR3 spells CASSRGDEQYF. CDR3 DNA: TGTGCCAGCAGTCGGGGGGATGAGCAGTACTTC.

The rearrangement uses TRBV18 and TRBJ2-5; D unresolved. The CDR3 loop spans 11 amino acids. Trimming removed 1 base at V and 3 bases at J, with 0 bases between. Per the germline V gene, CDR1 is KGHSH and CDR2 is LQKENI. CDR3 in amino acids: CASSPQETQYF. The DNA of the CDR3 is TGTGCCAGCTCACCACAAGAGACCCAGTACTTC. The full variable domain, its missing parts supplied by reference TRBV18 and TRBJ2-5, is NAGVMQNPRHLVRRRGQEARLRCSPMKGHSHVYWYRQLPEEGLKFMVYLQKENIIDESGMPKERFSAEFPKEGPSILRIQQVVRGDSAAYFCASSPQETQYFGPGTRLLVL.

The sample holds a few counts of this clone. The gene calls are TRBV30 and TRBJ1-5; D is unresolved. The germline gives CDR1 GTSNPN, CDR2 SVGIG (reference sequence). Trimming took off 2 bases at V and 8 bases at J, with 13 bases between the two ends. The CDR3 is made up of 13 amino acids. As DNA, the CDR3 is TGTGCCTGGAGTCTACAACGTGGGGAGCCCCAGCATTTT. Amino acid sequence: CAWSLQRGEPQHF.

As regards this clone: The identical CDR3 is also encoded by other nucleotide sequences in the sample. V is TRBV7-3 and J is TRBJ1-6; no clear D. Germline V lookup: CDR1 SGHTA, CDR2 FQGTGA. This CDR3 spans 16 amino acids. With 0 bases removed from V and 1 base from J, the gap between germline ends came to 7 bases. The CDR3 reads CASSLTGGSYNSPLHF. The DNA of the CDR3 is TGTGCCAGCAGCTTAACGGGAGGGTCCTATAATTCACCCCTCCACTTT.

This chain links TRBV5-1 with TRBJ2-7; no definite D call. Deletions cut 4 bases from V and 3 bases from J, with 17 bases between. The CDR3 covers 15 residues. CDR1 and CDR2 (germline): SGHRS, YFSETQ. The CDR3 reads CASSRGAESDYEQYF. The CDR3 DNA is TGCGCCAGCAGCCGCGGAGCTGAGTCGGACTACGAGCAGTACTTC.

The rearrangement joins TRBV6-5 to TRBJ1-2; tentatively, D is TRBD1 (5 bases). Trimming removed 6 bases from V and 6 bases from J, with 20 bases in between. The CDR3 runs to 15 residues. Germline CDR1 reads MNHEY; CDR2 reads SVGAGI. The CDR3: CASSYLVGIRDGYTF. CDR3 nucleotides: TGTGCCAGCAGCTACCTAGTTGGAATCAGGGATGGCTACACCTTC.

The chain employs TRBV18 and TRBJ2-3; 8 bases are a match to TRBD1. The CDR3 covers 15 residues. Trimming removed 5 bases from V and 3 bases from J; junction bases left unmatched: 7. Germline assignment: CDR1 KGHSH and CDR2 LQKENI. CDR3 amino acids: CASSLWTGRTDTQYF. The DNA for the CDR3 is TGTGCCAGCTCATTGTGGACAGGGAGAACAGATACGCAGTATTTT. The full variable domain, completed using reference TRBV18 and TRBJ2-3, is NAGVMQNPRHLVRRRGQEARLRCSPMKGHSHVYWYRQLPEEGLKFMVYLQKENIIDESGMPKERFSAEFPKEGPSILRIQQVVRGDSAAYFCASSLWTGRTDTQYFGPGTRLTVL.

This chain links TRBV7-9 with TRBJ2-7; D might be TRBD2 (6 bases). Germline assignment: CDR1 SEHNR and CDR2 FQNEAQ (reference sequence). V shed 1 base and J shed 3 bases, with 16 bases lying between them. The CDR3 runs to 16 residues. CDR3 nucleotides: TGTGCCAGCAGCTTAGGATCGCGGGAAATGGACTACGAGCAGTACTTC. It encodes CASSLGSREMDYEQYF.

The rearrangement uses TRBV5-1 and TRBJ2-7, with 9 bases lining up with TRBD2. Germline V gene lookup returns CDR1 SGHRS and CDR2 YFSETQ. Trimming cost V 4 bases and J 4 bases; bases outside gene matches: 3. CDR3 length equals 13 residues. The CDR3 region has the DNA TGCGCCAGCAGCACGGGACTAGCTTACGAGCAGTACTTC. Residues: CASSTGLAYEQYF.

This clone was counted only a few times. The V and J genes are TRBV28 and TRBJ1-1; D uncertain. The CDR3 sequence is 14 residues long. CDR1 and CDR2 from the germline V gene are MDHEN and SYDVKM. V was cut by 2 bases and J by 6 bases, with 13 bases left in between. This chain's CDR3 is CASSLGNFASEAFF. CDR3 sequence (DNA): TGTGCCAGCAGTTTAGGGAATTTCGCGTCTGAAGCTTTCTTT.

This chain connects TRBV7-9 to TRBJ1-6; D is perhaps TRBD1 (5 bases). Deletions cut 5 bases from V and 4 bases from J, with 15 bases between. The CDR3 is 16 amino acids. CDR1 and CDR2 (germline): SEHNR, FQNEAQ (reference sequence). The CDR3 protein is CASSLPEGSYNSPLHF. CDR3 nucleotide sequence: TGTGCCAGCAGCCTACCCGAGGGGAGTTATAATTCACCCCTCCACTTT.

The J gene is TRBJ2-1, the V gene TRBV13, with TRBD2 identical over 7 bases. With 3 bases clipped from V and 10 bases from J, the junction kept 6 bases outside the gene matches. The CDR3 is 13 amino acids. Germline lookup yields CDR1 PRHDT and CDR2 FYEKMQ (reference sequence). The CDR3 here is CASSFPSGHEQFF. Here the CDR3 DNA reads TGTGCCAGCAGCTTCCCTAGCGGCCACGAGCAGTTCTTC.

CDR3 amino acids: CASSWMGNTIYF. The DNA for the CDR3 is TGTGCCAGCAGCTGGATGGGAAACACCATATATTTT. V is TRBV5-6 and J is TRBJ1-3; D ambiguous. The V gene's germline CDR1 is SGHDT and CDR2 YYEEEE. Trimming pared 3 bases from V and 4 bases from J, leaving 5 bases between. This CDR3 is built from 12 residues.

The chain links TRBV5-6 to TRBJ1-2, with TRBD1 matching over 8 bases. CDR1 SGHDT and CDR2 YYEEEE come from the germline V gene. The CDR3 runs to 12 residues. Losses at the gene ends were 4 bases for V and 7 bases for J; bases not matched to a gene: 3. The CDR3 spells CASSRTGSGYTF. CDR3 sequence (DNA): TGTGCCAGCAGCAGGACAGGGTCTGGCTACACCTTC.

The CDR3 reads CASSLGPKRGGSYNEQFF. The CDR3 nucleotides are TGTGCCAGCAGCTTAGGCCCCAAGCGGGGGGGCTCCTACAATGAGCAGTTCTTC. V is TRBV7-2 and J is TRBJ2-1; 10 bases are a match to TRBD2. The CDR3 contains 18 residues. After removal of 1 base from V and 0 bases from J, the junction contained 6 bases not matched to a gene. Germline V gene sequence: CDR1 SGHTA, CDR2 FQGNSA.